This paragraph reports one T cell receptor beta chain. Its antigen is undetermined. The sample originates from a study of shared clonotypes between healthy human individuals. Background on the study: Three plates were used per donor for CD4 naive, three for CD4 memory, two for CD8 naive and one for CD8 memory. Study-level findings and limits: Several donors shared about 4.8% of their naive CD4 clonotypes.

The CDR3 is 14 residues long. V lost 1 base to trimming and J lost 4 bases, with 9 bases between them. Germline values: CDR1 MGHRA, CDR2 YSYEKL. Researchers partitioned CD4+ cells into CD45RA+ naive and CD45RA-negative memory subsets. The table came from immunoSEQ multiplex PCR; TCRdb's copy has only in-frame clones and leaves some out. Of millions of clones listed, around 90% are singletons. V usage is TRBV4-1 and J usage is TRBJ2-3; no reliable D call. This clonotype was obtained from a man between 18 and 35 years old in good health. The sample consisted of naive CD4+ T cells sorted from blood. The subset is: CD45RA+ positively selected. CDR3 bases: TGCGCCAGCAGCCAAGTTTACTCACCAGATACGCAGTATTTT. This translates into CASSQVYSPDTQYF.